The 10 T cell receptor beta chains below were found in one sample sequenced in a study of blood T cells in healthy people across ages. A second PCR of about 7 to 12 cycles used a sample-barcoded 5' primer and a J-beta primer mix. MiXCR was run by TCRdb on the 5' RACE reads, yielding one entry per CDR3 protein. This repertoire shows 850,000 to 950,000 distinct CDR3 sequences, 29% found once; its top ten account for approximately 15%. The sample was blood. The receptor set was obtained from an elderly woman in good health.

This clonotype was seen at least ten times. This chain uses TRBV3-1 with TRBJ1-1; D ambiguous. The V and J ends lost 1 base and 11 bases respectively, with 14 bases between them. The CDR3 loop spans 13 amino acids. Germline CDR1 reads LGHDT; CDR2 reads YNNKEL (reference sequence). CDR3 DNA: TGTGCCAGCAGCCAAGCCGAAGGACTGAGGGCTTTCTTT. It translates to CASSQAEGLRAFF.

The sample holds a few counts of this clonotype. V is TRBV5-6 and J is TRBJ1-6, with D unresolved. CDR1 SGHDT and CDR2 YYEEEE come from the germline V gene. The CDR3 runs 16 residues. V lost 5 bases to trimming and J lost 6 bases, with 18 bases between them. The CDR3 sequence is CASRSGPDLINSPLHF. The CDR3 DNA sequence: TGTGCCAGCAGGTCTGGCCCGGACCTGATTAATTCACCCCTCCACTTT.

A few counts support this clonotype. V usage is TRBV7-2 and J usage is TRBJ1-2; possibly TRBD1 for D (6 bases). With 3 bases removed from V and 5 bases from J, the gap between germline ends came to 16 bases. Germline V gives CDR1 SGHTA, CDR2 FQGNSA. CDR3 length: 15 residues. For the CDR3, the DNA is TGTGCCAGCAGCTTCGGGGGGGCGGGAAGGTATGGCTACACCTTC. Encoded protein: CASSFGGAGRYGYTF.

Notes on this clonotype: Possible read error: a much larger clone is one base away. The V and J genes are TRBV4-3 and TRBJ2-6; a possible D gene is TRBD1 (6 bases). This CDR3 region has 18 residues. The germline V gene encodes CDR1 LGHNA and CDR2 YSLEER. The CDR3 is CASSQDLSAGAGTNVLTF. The CDR3 bases are TGCGCCAGCAGCCAAGATTTATCCGCAGGGGCTGGGACCAACGTCCTGACTTTC.

The chain is built from TRBV4-3 and TRBJ2-1; 8 bases match TRBD2. Germline V gene data show CDR1 as LGHNA and CDR2 as YSLEER. This CDR3 region has 16 residues. With 3 bases clipped from V and 6 bases from J, the junction kept 10 bases outside the gene matches. CDR3 nucleotide sequence: TGCGCCAGCAGCCAGGCTCCGGGGGGGGGTCGCAATGAGCAGTTCTTC. Translation: CASSQAPGGGRNEQFF.

The rearrangement links TRBV20-1 to TRBJ1-5, with unresolved D. Trimming left V 1 base short and J 3 bases short, with 13 bases between. The V gene's germline CDR1 is DFQATT and CDR2 SNEGSKA (reference sequence). This CDR3 contains 15 residues. The CDR3 DNA sequence: TGCAGTGCTAGAGGACGGGGAGGATTCAATCAGCCCCAGCATTTT. Translated: CSARGRGGFNQPQHF.

This clonotype showed up many times. This chain uses TRBV6-6 with TRBJ1-1; the match to TRBD1 covers 8 bases. CDR1 and CDR2 from the germline V gene are MNHNY and SVGAGI (reference sequence). The CDR3 spans 15 residues. The V segment lost 4 bases and the J segment 4 bases; nucleotides outside the gene matches: 8. CDR3 sequence: CASSSPNRGSTEAFF. The CDR3 DNA sequence: TGTGCCAGCAGTTCTCCGAACAGGGGGTCCACTGAAGCTTTCTTT.

This clonotype came up a few times. In DNA, the CDR3 is TGTGCCAGCAGGATGACAGGGCCGAACACTGAAGCTTTCTTT. Its translation is CASRMTGPNTEAFF. The rearrangement joins TRBV12-3 or TRBV12-4 to TRBJ1-1; 7 bases line up with TRBD1. V gave up 6 bases and J gave up 1 base; unmatched junction bases: 5. The CDR3 is made up of 14 amino acids.

Many counts were recorded for this clonotype. This sequence joins TRBV7-9 and TRBJ1-2; D perhaps matches TRBD1 (5 bases). Trimming removed 8 bases at V and 8 bases at J, with 21 bases between. The CDR3 has 14 residues. Looked up from germline, CDR1 is SEHNR and CDR2 is FQNEAQ (reference sequence). In DNA, the CDR3 is TGTGCCAGCCGGGGACCCGGGACTTTGAGCGGCTACACCTTC. It yields the protein CASRGPGTLSGYTF.

This clonotype has a count of ten or more. The gene calls are TRBV5-1 and TRBJ2-1; 8 bases line up with TRBD1. This CDR3 is 14 amino acids long. After removal of 4 bases from V and 6 bases from J, the junction contained 6 bases not matched to a gene. The germline V gene has CDR1 SGHRS and CDR2 YFSETQ. The CDR3 DNA reads TGCGCCAGCAGCCCTAGGACAGGGATCAATGAGCAGTTCTTC. Translated, it gives CASSPRTGINEQFF.